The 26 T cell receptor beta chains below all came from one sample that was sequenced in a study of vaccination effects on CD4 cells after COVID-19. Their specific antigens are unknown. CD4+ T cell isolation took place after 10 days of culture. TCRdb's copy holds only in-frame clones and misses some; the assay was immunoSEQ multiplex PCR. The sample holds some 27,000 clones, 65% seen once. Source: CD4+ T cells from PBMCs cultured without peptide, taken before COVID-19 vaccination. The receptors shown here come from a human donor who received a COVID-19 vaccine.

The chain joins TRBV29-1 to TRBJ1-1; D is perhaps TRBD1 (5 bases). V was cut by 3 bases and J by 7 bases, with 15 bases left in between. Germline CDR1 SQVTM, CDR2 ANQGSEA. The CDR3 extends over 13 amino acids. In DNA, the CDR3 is TGCAGCGTTGATTACCGGGGGAGGAGTGAAGCTTTCTTT. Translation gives CSVDYRGRSEAFF.

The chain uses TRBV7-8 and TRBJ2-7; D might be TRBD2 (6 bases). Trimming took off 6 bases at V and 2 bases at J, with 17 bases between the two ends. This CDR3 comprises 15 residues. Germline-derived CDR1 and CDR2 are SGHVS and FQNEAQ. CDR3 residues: CASRQTGTGTYEQYF. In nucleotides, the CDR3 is TGTGCCAGCAGACAAACCGGGACTGGAACCTACGAGCAGTACTTC.

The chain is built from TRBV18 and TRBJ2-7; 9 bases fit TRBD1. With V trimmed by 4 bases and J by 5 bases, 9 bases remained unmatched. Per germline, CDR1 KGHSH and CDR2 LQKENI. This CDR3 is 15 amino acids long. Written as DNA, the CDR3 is TGTGCCAGCTCACAGACTACAGGGGGCTATGACGAGCAGTACTTC. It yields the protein CASSQTTGGYDEQYF.

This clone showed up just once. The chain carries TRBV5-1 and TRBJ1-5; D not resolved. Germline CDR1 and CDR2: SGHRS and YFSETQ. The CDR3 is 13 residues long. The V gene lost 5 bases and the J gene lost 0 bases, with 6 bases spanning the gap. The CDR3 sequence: CASSRDSNQPQHF. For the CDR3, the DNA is TGCGCCAGCAGTCGCGATAGCAATCAGCCCCAGCATTTT.

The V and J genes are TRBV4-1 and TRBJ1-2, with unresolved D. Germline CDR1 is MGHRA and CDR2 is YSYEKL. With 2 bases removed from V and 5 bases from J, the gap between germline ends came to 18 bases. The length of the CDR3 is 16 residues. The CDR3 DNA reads TGCGCCAGCAGCCAACCAACACGGACGGCAAGATATGGCTACACCTTC. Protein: CASSQPTRTARYGYTF.

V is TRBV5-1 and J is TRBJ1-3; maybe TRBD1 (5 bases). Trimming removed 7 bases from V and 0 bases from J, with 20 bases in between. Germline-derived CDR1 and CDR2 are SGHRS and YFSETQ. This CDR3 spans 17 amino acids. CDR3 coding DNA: TGCGCCAGCCGCGGGCAGGGCAGTACTAACTCTGGAAACACCATATATTTT. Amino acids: CASRGQGSTNSGNTIYF. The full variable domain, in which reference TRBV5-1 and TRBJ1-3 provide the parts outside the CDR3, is KAGVTQTPRYLIKTRGQQVTLSCSPISGHRSVSWYQQTPGQGLQFLFEYFSETQRNKGNFPGRFSGRQFSNSRSEMNVSTLELGDSALYLCASRGQGSTNSGNTIYFGEGSWLTVV.

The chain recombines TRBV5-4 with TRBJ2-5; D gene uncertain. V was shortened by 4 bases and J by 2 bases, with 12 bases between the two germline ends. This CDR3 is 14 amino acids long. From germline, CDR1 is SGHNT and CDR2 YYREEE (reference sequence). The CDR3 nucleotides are TGTGCCAGCAGCGACGGCGGCACTCAAGAGACCCAGTACTTC. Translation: CASSDGGTQETQYF. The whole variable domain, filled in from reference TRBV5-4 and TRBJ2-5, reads ETGVTQSPTHLIKTRGQQVTLRCSSQSGHNTVSWYQQALGQGPQFIFQYYREEENGRGNFPPRFSGLQFPNYSSELNVNALELDDSALYLCASSDGGTQETQYFGPGTRLLVL.

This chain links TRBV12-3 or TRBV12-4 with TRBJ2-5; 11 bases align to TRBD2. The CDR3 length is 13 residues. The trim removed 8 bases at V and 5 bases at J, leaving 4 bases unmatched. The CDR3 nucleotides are TGTGCCAGCCGACTAGCGGGACGGGAGACCCAGTACTTC. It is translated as CASRLAGRETQYF.

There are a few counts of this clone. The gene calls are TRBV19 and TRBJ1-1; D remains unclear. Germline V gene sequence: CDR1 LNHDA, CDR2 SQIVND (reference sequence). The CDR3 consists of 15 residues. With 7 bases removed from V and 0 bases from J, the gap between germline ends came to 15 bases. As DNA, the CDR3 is TGTGCCAGTACCAACCAAGTCGGATTGAACACTGAAGCTTTCTTT. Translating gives CASTNQVGLNTEAFF.

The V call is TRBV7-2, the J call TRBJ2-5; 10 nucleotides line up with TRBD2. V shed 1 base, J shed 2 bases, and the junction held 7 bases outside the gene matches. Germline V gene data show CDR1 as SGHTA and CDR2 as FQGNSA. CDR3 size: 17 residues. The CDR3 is CASSLVPLAGVQETQYF. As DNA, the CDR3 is TGTGCCAGCAGCTTAGTTCCCCTAGCGGGGGTACAAGAGACCCAGTACTTC. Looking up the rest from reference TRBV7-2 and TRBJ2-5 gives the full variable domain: GAGVSQSPSNKVTEKGKDVELRCDPISGHTALYWYRQSLGQGLEFLIYFQGNSAPDKSGLPSDRFSAERTGGSVSTLTIQRTQQEDSAVYLCASSLVPLAGVQETQYFGPGTRLLVL.

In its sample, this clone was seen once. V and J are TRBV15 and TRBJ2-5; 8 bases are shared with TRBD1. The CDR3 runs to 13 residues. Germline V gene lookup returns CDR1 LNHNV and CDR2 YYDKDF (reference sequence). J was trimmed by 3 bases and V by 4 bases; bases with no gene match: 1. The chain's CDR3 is CATSMTGEETQYF. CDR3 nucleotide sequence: TGTGCCACCAGCATGACAGGGGAAGAGACCCAGTACTTC.

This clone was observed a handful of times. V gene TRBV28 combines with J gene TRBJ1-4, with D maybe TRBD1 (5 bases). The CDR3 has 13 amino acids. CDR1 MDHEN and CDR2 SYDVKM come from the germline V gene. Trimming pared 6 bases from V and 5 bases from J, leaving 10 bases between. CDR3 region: CASRATVNEKLFF. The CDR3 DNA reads TGTGCCAGCAGAGCGACAGTGAATGAAAAACTGTTTTTT.

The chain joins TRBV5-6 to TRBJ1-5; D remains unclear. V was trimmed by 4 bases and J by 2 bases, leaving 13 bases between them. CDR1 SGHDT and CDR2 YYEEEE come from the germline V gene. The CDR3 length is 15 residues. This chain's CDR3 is CASSADPTGNQPQHF. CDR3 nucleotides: TGTGCCAGCAGCGCGGACCCGACGGGCAATCAGCCCCAGCATTTT.

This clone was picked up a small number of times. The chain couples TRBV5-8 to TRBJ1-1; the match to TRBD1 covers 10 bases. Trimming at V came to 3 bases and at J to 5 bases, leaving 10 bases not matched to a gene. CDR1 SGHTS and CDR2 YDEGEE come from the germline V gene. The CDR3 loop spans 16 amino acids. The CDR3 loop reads CASSWAGTGVRTEAFF. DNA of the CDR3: TGTGCCAGCAGCTGGGCCGGGACAGGGGTTCGTACTGAAGCTTTCTTT.

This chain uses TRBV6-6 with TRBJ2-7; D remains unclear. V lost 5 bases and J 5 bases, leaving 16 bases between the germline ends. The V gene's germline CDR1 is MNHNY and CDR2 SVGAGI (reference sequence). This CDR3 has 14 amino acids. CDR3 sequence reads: CASSPDNSRHEQYF. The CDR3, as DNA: TGTGCCAGCAGTCCGGATAACAGCAGGCACGAGCAGTACTTC.

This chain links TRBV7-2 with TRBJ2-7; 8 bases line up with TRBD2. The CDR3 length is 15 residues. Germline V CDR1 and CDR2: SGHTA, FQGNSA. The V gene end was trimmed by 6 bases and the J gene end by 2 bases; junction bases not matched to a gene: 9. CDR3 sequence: CASSNREGRTYEQYF. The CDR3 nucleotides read TGTGCCAGCAGTAACCGGGAGGGGAGGACCTACGAGCAGTACTTC.

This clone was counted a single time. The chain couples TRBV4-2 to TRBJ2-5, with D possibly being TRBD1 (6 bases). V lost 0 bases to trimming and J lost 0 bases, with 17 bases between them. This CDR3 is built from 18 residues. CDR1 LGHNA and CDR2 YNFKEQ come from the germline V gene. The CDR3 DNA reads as TGTGCCAGCAGCCAAGATCTGCCACAGGGACGGTACCAAGAGACCCAGTACTTC. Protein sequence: CASSQDLPQGRYQETQYF.

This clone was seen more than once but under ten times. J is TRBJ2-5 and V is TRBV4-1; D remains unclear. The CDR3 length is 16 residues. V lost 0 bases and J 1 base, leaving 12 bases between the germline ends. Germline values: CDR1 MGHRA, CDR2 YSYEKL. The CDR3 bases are TGCGCCAGCAGCCAAGATCCGGGCCCGAGCCAAGAGACCCAGTACTTC. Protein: CASSQDPGPSQETQYF.

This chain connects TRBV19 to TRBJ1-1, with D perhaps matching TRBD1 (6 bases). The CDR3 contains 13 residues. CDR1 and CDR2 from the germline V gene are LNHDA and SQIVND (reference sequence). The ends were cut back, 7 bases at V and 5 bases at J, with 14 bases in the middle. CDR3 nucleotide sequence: TGTGCCAGTACCTGGCAGAGGGGGACTGAAGCTTTCTTT. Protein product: CASTWQRGTEAFF.

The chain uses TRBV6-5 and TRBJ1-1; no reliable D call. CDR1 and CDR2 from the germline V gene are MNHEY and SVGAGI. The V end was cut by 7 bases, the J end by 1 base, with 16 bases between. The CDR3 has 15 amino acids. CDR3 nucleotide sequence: TGTGCCAGCATCCCCCCCTTAGCGGGGAACACTGAAGCTTTCTTT. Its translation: CASIPPLAGNTEAFF.

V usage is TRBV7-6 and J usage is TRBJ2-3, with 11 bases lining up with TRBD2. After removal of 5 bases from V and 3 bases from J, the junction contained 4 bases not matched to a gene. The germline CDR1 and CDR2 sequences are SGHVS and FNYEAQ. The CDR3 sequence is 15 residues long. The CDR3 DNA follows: TGTGCCAGCAGCCCCCGACTAGCGGGAACAGATACGCAGTATTTT. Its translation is CASSPRLAGTDTQYF.

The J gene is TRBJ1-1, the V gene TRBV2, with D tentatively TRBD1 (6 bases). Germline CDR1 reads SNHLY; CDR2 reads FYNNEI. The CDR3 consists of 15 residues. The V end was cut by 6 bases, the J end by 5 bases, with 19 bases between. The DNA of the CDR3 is TGTGCCAGCAGGACCCGACAGGAAGTGGGGACTGAAGCTTTCTTT. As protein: CASRTRQEVGTEAFF.

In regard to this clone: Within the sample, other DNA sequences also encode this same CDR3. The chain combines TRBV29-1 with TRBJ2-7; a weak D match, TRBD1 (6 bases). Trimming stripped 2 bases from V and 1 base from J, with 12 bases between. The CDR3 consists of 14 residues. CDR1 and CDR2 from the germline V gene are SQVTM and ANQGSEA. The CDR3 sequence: CSVERGSGSYEQYF. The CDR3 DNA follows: TGCAGCGTTGAAAGGGGGTCTGGATCCTACGAGCAGTACTTC.

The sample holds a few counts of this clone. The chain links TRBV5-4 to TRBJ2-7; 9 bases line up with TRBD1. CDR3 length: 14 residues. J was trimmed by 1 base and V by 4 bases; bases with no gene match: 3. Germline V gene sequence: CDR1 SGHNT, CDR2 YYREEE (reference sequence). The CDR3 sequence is CASSTGGQSYEQYF. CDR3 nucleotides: TGTGCCAGCAGCACAGGGGGCCAATCCTACGAGCAGTACTTC. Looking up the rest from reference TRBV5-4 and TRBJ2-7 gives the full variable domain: ETGVTQSPTHLIKTRGQQVTLRCSSQSGHNTVSWYQQALGQGPQFIFQYYREEENGRGNFPPRFSGLQFPNYSSELNVNALELDDSALYLCASSTGGQSYEQYFGPGTRLTVT.

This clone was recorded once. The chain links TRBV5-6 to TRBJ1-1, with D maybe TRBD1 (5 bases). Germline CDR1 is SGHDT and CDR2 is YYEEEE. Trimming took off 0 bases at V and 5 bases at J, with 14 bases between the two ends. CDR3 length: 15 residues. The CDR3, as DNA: TGTGCCAGCAGCTTGGGATATGGGGGGAGGACTGAAGCTTTCTTT. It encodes CASSLGYGGRTEAFF.

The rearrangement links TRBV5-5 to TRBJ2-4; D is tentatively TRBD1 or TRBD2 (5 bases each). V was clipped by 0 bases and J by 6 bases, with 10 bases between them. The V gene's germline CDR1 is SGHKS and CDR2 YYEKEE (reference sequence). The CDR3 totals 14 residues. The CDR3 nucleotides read TGTGCCAGCAGCTTGGGGGGGTGGGGAAACATTCAGTACTTC. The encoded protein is CASSLGGWGNIQYF. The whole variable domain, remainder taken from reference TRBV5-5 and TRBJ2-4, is DAGVTQSPTHLIKTRGQQVTLRCSPISGHKSVSWYQQVLGQGPQFIFQYYEKEERGRGNFPDRFSARQFPNYSSELNVNALLLGDSALYLCASSLGGWGNIQYFGAGTRLSVL.